This T cell receptor beta chain is from a study of OX40 agonist ivuxolimab in advanced cancers. Study-level background: Each dose-escalation patient presented with hepatocellular carcinoma, melanoma, renal cell or head and neck cancer. Study-wide results and caveats: CD4+ and CD8+ blood T cells expanded clonally by week 6 at 0.1 to 3.0 mg/kg. On average, CD8+ T cells had more expanded clones than CD4+.

Clones were sequenced by immunoSEQ multiplex PCR, and TCRdb holds only the in-frame ones, with some missing. Among about 67,000 clones listed, approximately 90% were seen once. Blood was sampled at baseline, cycle 4 day 1, and cycle 7 day 1. CDR3 length: 14 residues. Trimming shortened V by 0 bases and J by 2 bases, and 6 bases separated the two germline ends. Germline-derived CDR1 and CDR2 are SGHDT and YYEEEE. For this clone: The antigen is undetermined.

V is TRBV5-6 and J is TRBJ1-3; the D is unclear. Sequences were derived from CD4+ or CD8+ T cells sorted from blood, sampled in a trial of the OX40 agonist ivuxolimab. The sequence was obtained from an adult with an advanced solid tumor such as melanoma, head and neck, liver or kidney cancer. CDR3 loop: CASSLAGAGNTIYF. CDR3 nucleotide sequence: TGTGCCAGCAGCTTGGCTGGGGCTGGAAACACCATATATTTT.